These 26 T cell receptor beta chains share one sample of origin, sequenced in a study of T-cell reconstitution after alpha-beta-depleted transplantation in children. Construction of the TCRbeta library involved unique molecular identifiers. MiXCR, applied by TCRdb to the PCR reads, yields one record per CDR3 protein. The table lists 500,000 or so distinct CDR3 sequences, approximately 32% of them singletons. The specimen comprised PBMCs from the stem cell graft donor, sampled from the stem cell graft. The source is a human donor who donated a stem cell graft to a child with aplastic anemia.

The chain joins TRBV12-3 or TRBV12-4 to TRBJ2-5; 7 bases are shared with TRBD1. This CDR3 contains 14 residues. With 6 bases clipped from V and 5 bases from J, the junction kept 9 bases outside the gene matches. The CDR3 DNA sequence: TGTGCCAGCAGATCAGGGGGATTAAGGGAGACCCAGTACTTC. Amino acid sequence: CASRSGGLRETQYF.

The CDR3: CSARLTETSINEQFF. CDR3 coding DNA: TGCAGTGCTAGACTCACCGAGACTAGCATCAATGAGCAGTTCTTC. The chain links TRBV20-1 to TRBJ2-1; TRBD2 agrees at 7 bases. The J segment lost 6 bases and the V segment lost 2 bases, leaving 10 bases of the junction unmatched. The CDR3 loop spans 15 amino acids. Germline V lookup: CDR1 DFQATT, CDR2 SNEGSKA (reference sequence).

V gene TRBV10-3 combines with J gene TRBJ2-1; weak D call: TRBD1 (6 bases). The CDR3 totals 12 residues. V was shortened by 6 bases and J by 5 bases, with 8 bases between the two germline ends. Germline loops: CDR1 ENHRY, CDR2 SYGVKD. CDR3 protein: CAIRDRDNEQFF. The CDR3 DNA reads TGTGCCATCAGGGACAGAGACAATGAGCAGTTCTTC.

This clonotype was picked up a small number of times. The V call is TRBV20-1, the J call TRBJ1-1; weak D call: TRBD1 (6 bases). The CDR3 extends over 15 amino acids. V was pared by 4 bases and J by 0 bases, with 15 bases between. From germline, CDR1 is DFQATT and CDR2 SNEGSKA (reference sequence). The CDR3 loop reads CSAIASSGVNTEAFF. DNA of the CDR3: TGCAGTGCTATCGCTAGTTCAGGGGTGAACACTGAAGCTTTCTTT.

This clonotype was recorded once. The genes are TRBV5-1 and TRBJ2-2, with TRBD2 matching 9 bases. This CDR3 region has 14 residues. The germline gives CDR1 SGHRS, CDR2 YFSETQ. J lost 4 bases, V lost 7 bases, and 5 bases had no gene match. This CDR3 is CASGSGSATGELFF. CDR3 DNA sequence: TGCGCCAGCGGTAGCGGGAGTGCCACCGGGGAGCTGTTTTTT.

The chain carries TRBV20-1 and TRBJ1-5; the D is unclear. Germline assignment: CDR1 DFQATT and CDR2 SNEGSKA (reference sequence). The CDR3 runs to 13 residues. Trimming took 6 bases from V and 4 from J, leaving 13 bases between them. CDR3 bases: TGCAGTGCGCCGGACGGGGTTAATCAGCCCCAGCATTTT. Protein product: CSAPDGVNQPQHF.

This clonotype was counted at least ten times. The chain employs TRBV20-1 and TRBJ2-2; the D is unclear. Germline V gene sequence: CDR1 DFQATT, CDR2 SNEGSKA (reference sequence). Trimming removed 0 bases from V and 4 bases from J, with 9 bases in between. This CDR3 is 14 amino acids long. The DNA of the CDR3 is TGCAGTGCTAGAGATATGGGGTCCACCGGGGAGCTGTTTTTT. Translating gives CSARDMGSTGELFF.

This clonotype was detected only a few times. The rearrangement uses TRBV6-5 and TRBJ2-1; 14 bases line up with TRBD2. Trimming took 3 bases from V and 8 from J; bases not matched to a gene: 6. The CDR3 has 16 amino acids. Germline V gene lookup returns CDR1 MNHEY and CDR2 SVGAGI. CDR3: CASSYGTSGSSDEQFF. CDR3 sequence (DNA): TGTGCCAGCAGTTATGGGACTAGCGGGAGTTCGGATGAGCAGTTCTTC.

V is TRBV6-1 and J is TRBJ2-1, with 11 bases matching TRBD2. There are 13 residues in the CDR3. Per germline, CDR1 MNHNS and CDR2 SASEGT. V gave up 7 bases and J gave up 5 bases; unmatched junction bases: 1. The CDR3 is CASTSGGNNEQFF. The CDR3 coding sequence is TGTGCCAGCACTAGCGGGGGGAACAATGAGCAGTTCTTC.

The rearrangement links TRBV5-1 to TRBJ2-1, with 12 bases matching TRBD2. The CDR3 is 14 amino acids. V gave up 4 bases and J gave up 7 bases; unmatched junction bases: 3. The germline gives CDR1 SGHRS, CDR2 YFSETQ. The CDR3 reads CASSPSGRGNEQFF. The CDR3 DNA sequence: TGCGCCAGCAGCCCTAGCGGGAGGGGTAATGAGCAGTTCTTC.

The rearrangement links TRBV20-1 to TRBJ2-5, with 9 bases fitting TRBD2. V was pared by 0 bases and J by 2 bases, with 13 bases of the junction left unmatched. Looked up from germline, CDR1 is DFQATT and CDR2 is SNEGSKA (reference sequence). The CDR3 length is 18 residues. The CDR3 loop is CSARDPQGLASVQETQYF. The DNA of the CDR3 is TGCAGTGCTAGAGACCCTCAGGGACTAGCATCGGTACAAGAGACCCAGTACTTC.

This chain joins TRBV10-2 and TRBJ1-2, with D unclear. Between the trimmed V and J ends, which lost 6 bases and 4 bases, there was a span of 12 bases. The germline CDR1 and CDR2 sequences are WSHSY and SAAADI. The CDR3 extends over 13 amino acids. The CDR3, as DNA: TGCGCCAGCAGGGAACAGCCTCTCTATGGCTACACCTTC. Residues: CASREQPLYGYTF.

The rearrangement uses TRBV6-2 or TRBV6-3 and TRBJ2-3, with 8 bases identical to TRBD2. With V trimmed by 2 bases and J by 2 bases, 3 bases remained unmatched. The CDR3 extends over 15 amino acids. Per the germline V gene, CDR1 is MNHEY and CDR2 is SVGEGT. In DNA form, the CDR3 reads TGTGCCAGCAGTTACGCCGGACTAGCCACAGATACGCAGTATTTT. It yields the protein CASSYAGLATDTQYF.

This clonotype was seen only a few times. V is TRBV6-5 and J is TRBJ1-5, with TRBD1 as a possible D gene (6 bases). CDR1 MNHEY and CDR2 SVGAGI come from the germline V gene. The CDR3 has 14 residues. Deletions cut 4 bases from V and 7 bases from J, with 14 bases between. The CDR3 loop is CASSLQERGQPQHF. CDR3 nucleotide sequence: TGTGCCAGCAGTTTACAGGAAAGGGGGCAGCCCCAGCATTTT.

The table lists this clonotype with a few counts. The CDR3 here is CASSLAGEGARKTQYF. The CDR3 bases are TGCGCCAGCAGCTTGGCCGGTGAGGGGGCGCGGAAGACCCAGTACTTC. The chain links TRBV5-1 to TRBJ2-5; 7 nucleotides agree with TRBD1. V lost 0 bases to trimming and J lost 6 bases; unmatched junction nucleotides: 11. The CDR3 has 16 residues. Germline CDR1 SGHRS, CDR2 YFSETQ.

The rearrangement links TRBV29-1 to TRBJ2-6, with no clear D. Germline CDR1 reads SQVTM; CDR2 reads ANQGSEA. V lost 3 bases, J lost 0 bases, and 12 bases lay in between. This CDR3 has 16 residues. Here the CDR3 reads CSVDGPSASGANVLTF. The CDR3 nucleotides are TGCAGCGTTGACGGACCGAGTGCCTCTGGGGCCAACGTCCTGACTTTC.

This clonotype was seen more than once but under ten times. The J gene is TRBJ2-1, the V gene TRBV5-5; D unclear. Trimming took off 0 bases at V and 6 bases at J, with 10 bases between the two ends. The CDR3 contains 14 residues. CDR1 is SGHKS, CDR2 YYEKEE, per germline (reference sequence). CDR3 bases: TGTGCCAGCAGCTTGGGCAACACGATCAATGAGCAGTTCTTC. This encodes CASSLGNTINEQFF.

This clonotype appeared a few times. This chain uses TRBV29-1 with TRBJ2-6; the D is unclear. Trimming shortened V by 4 bases and J by 1 base, and 5 bases separated the two germline ends. The CDR3 sequence is 13 residues long. Germline-derived CDR1 and CDR2 are SQVTM and ANQGSEA. The CDR3 sequence is CSVGASGANVLTF. CDR3 sequence (DNA): TGCAGCGTTGGGGCATCTGGGGCCAACGTCCTGACTTTC.

This chain links TRBV7-3 with TRBJ2-1; 13 bases are a match to TRBD2. With V trimmed by 3 bases and J by 5 bases, 4 bases remained unmatched. CDR1 SGHTA and CDR2 FQGTGA come from the germline V gene. The CDR3 spans 16 residues. This CDR3 reads CASSFIGTSGNNEQFF. CDR3 sequence (DNA): TGTGCCAGCAGCTTTATCGGGACTAGCGGGAACAATGAGCAGTTCTTC.

The table lists this clonotype with a few counts. CDR3 residues: CASSLISGRNNEQFF. Written as DNA, the CDR3 is TGTGCCAGCAGTTTAATAAGCGGGAGGAACAATGAGCAGTTCTTC. This chain links TRBV12-3 or TRBV12-4 with TRBJ2-1, with 9 bases fitting TRBD2. The CDR3 has 15 residues. The trim removed 2 bases at V and 5 bases at J, leaving 4 bases unmatched.

This clonotype was counted a few times. The chain recombines TRBV18 with TRBJ2-3, with a possible D match to TRBD2 (6 bases). V was pared by 3 bases and J by 0 bases, with 10 bases between. The CDR3 has 15 amino acids. Germline V gene data show CDR1 as KGHSH and CDR2 as LQKENI. Written as DNA, the CDR3 is TGTGCCAGCTCACCGACGGGAGCTAGCACAGATACGCAGTATTTT. It specifies CASSPTGASTDTQYF.

This chain connects TRBV13 to TRBJ2-3, with D possibly TRBD1 on 5 matching bases. Trimming left V 2 bases short and J 4 bases short, with 10 bases between. The germline CDR1 and CDR2 sequences are PRHDT and FYEKMQ (reference sequence). The CDR3 runs to 14 residues. The CDR3 is CASSLPGFADTQYF. The CDR3 nucleotides are TGTGCCAGCAGCTTACCAGGGTTCGCAGATACGCAGTATTTT.

Many counts were recorded for this clonotype. This sequence joins TRBV29-1 and TRBJ2-1; 11 nucleotides align to TRBD2. The germline V gene has CDR1 SQVTM and CDR2 ANQGSEA. The length of the CDR3 is 14 residues. V lost 5 bases and J lost 3; bases outside the gene matches: 3. In DNA, the CDR3 is TGCAGCGTTAATAGCGGGAGGGGCTACAATGAGCAGTTCTTC. Its translation is CSVNSGRGYNEQFF.

The V call is TRBV29-1, the J call TRBJ1-3; D is ambiguous. CDR3 size: 14 residues. Germline loops: CDR1 SQVTM, CDR2 ANQGSEA. V shed 8 bases and J shed 0 bases, with 14 bases lying between them. The CDR3 loop is CSIRQANSGNTIYF. Written as DNA, the CDR3 is TGCAGCATTCGGCAGGCAAACTCTGGAAACACCATATATTTT.

The chain employs TRBV6-2 or TRBV6-3 and TRBJ1-5, with D possibly TRBD1 on 5 matching bases. V lost 7 bases, J lost 2 bases, and 15 bases lay in between. The CDR3 contains 15 residues. Germline loops: CDR1 MNHEY, CDR2 SVGEGT. CDR3 sequence reads: CASTSRGEGNQPQHF. The CDR3 DNA sequence: TGTGCCAGCACCAGCCGGGGGGAGGGCAATCAGCCCCAGCATTTT.

A few counts support this clonotype. The V call is TRBV7-2, the J call TRBJ1-3; 7 bases match TRBD1. Germline V gene sequence: CDR1 SGHTA, CDR2 FQGNSA. V lost 0 bases to trimming and J lost 2 bases; unmatched junction nucleotides: 1. The CDR3 spans 15 residues. The CDR3 DNA reads as TGTGCCAGCAGCTTAGCCGGGACAGCTGGAAACACCATATATTTT. Translation: CASSLAGTAGNTIYF.